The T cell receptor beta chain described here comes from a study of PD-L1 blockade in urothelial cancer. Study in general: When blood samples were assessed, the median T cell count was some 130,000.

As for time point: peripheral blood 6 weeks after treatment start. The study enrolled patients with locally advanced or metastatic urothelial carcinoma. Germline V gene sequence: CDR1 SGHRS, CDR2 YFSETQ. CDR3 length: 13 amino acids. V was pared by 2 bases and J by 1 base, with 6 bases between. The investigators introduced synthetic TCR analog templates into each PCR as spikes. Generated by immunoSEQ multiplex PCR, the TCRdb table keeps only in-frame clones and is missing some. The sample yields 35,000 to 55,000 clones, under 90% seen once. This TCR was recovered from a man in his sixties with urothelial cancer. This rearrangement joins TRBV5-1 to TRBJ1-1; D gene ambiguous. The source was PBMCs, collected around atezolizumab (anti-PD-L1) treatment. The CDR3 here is CASSLQRNTEAFF. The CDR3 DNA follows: TGCGCCAGCAGCTTACAGAGGAACACTGAAGCTTTCTTT.